The subject of this entry is one TCR beta chain. Its binding antigen is unknown. No base quality information exists; no much larger clone differs at one position. Whole blood was collected in K2EDTA tubes by collaborating institutions according to the institutions' own protocols. For TCRbeta analysis, collaborators shipped samples in one of three forms: frozen whole blood, isolated PBMCs, or DNA extracted from either of those sample types. The CDR3 goes from the cysteine to the phenylalanine over 12 residues. Just CDR3 DNA is preserved here, 36 bases in frame from base 1. CDR1 WNHNN and CDR2 SYGVQD are derived from the germline V gene (reference sequence). V sheds 2 bases and J sheds 9 bases, leaving 11 bases between their ends. The immunoSEQ Assay, a bias-controlled multiplex PCR, was used to amplify TCRbeta CDR3 regions from genomic DNA. The authors' pipeline ran thus. Within the assay, amplification of reference gene primers was used to estimate how many nucleated cells each sample contained. To quantify the absolute abundance of each unique TCRbeta CDR3 rearrangement, sequence reads were collapsed and filtered. For each sample, productive Simpson clonality was calculated as the square root of Simpson's diversity index over productive rearrangements. TCRdb holds this immuneACCESS table with in-frame rearrangements only. Some clones are missing; in checked studies, unresolved V genes explain under half, and the rest has no known cause. V and J calls and clone size are those listed in that table; D and trimming were worked out from the DNA. This sample gives 95,000 to 120,000 clones in total; about 85% of them show up just once. 3% to 4% of the sample comes from the top ten.

The source of the sample is a study of blood T cell repertoires in COVID-19 (dated by TCRdb to between 2020 and 2021). Looking at the study overall: Collaborator samples came from the United States, Italy and Spain and covered acute and convalescent phases of COVID-19. The prospective study material was composed of cDNA or gDNA derived from T cells, B-cell-depleted T cells, or PBMCs. Samples were obtained from the ongoing ImmuneRACE study (first 160 participants) and from over a thousand subjects provided by 6 global collaborators. Where available, HLA class I and class II types were obtained from metadata supplied by the sample provider rather than from assay-based typing. The repertoires were made available in a free public database intended to serve as a resource for research on the immune response to SARS-CoV-2. The sample metadata nearly always contained a de-identified subject ID, COVID-19 status, age in years and sex. Deeply sampled blood TCRbeta repertoires from subjects exposed to, actively infected with, or recovered from COVID-19 were included in the dataset. Results the study describes overall, beyond this receptor: The amount of clinical and demographic metadata varied by source and participant and was provided uncurated.

The sequence links TRBV10-1 to TRBJ2-7; 6 matching bases give a weak D call of TRBD1. The specimen sequenced was peripheral blood. This receptor was obtained from a middle-aged man with acute or convalescent COVID-19. The nucleotide sequence reads TGCGCCAGCAGTGAGACTTGGGGGCGGCAGTACTTC. It translates as CASSETWGRQYF.